Each of the 8 T cell receptor beta chains below was sequenced from the same sample in a study of beta chain features in type 1 diabetes. Expressed TCRB transcripts were sequenced, since all the RNA that had been isolated was reverse transcribed. Produced via immunoSEQ multiplex PCR; TCRdb's table is partial and in-frame only. The sample carries about 300,000 clones, under 8.5% recorded once. Sequenced: central memory CD4+ T cells from blood. These receptors all come from a young woman in good health.

This clone has only a few counts. The V call is TRBV27, the J call TRBJ1-1, with D possibly matching TRBD1 (6 bases). The V end was cut by 7 bases, the J end by 1 base, with 19 bases between. The CDR3 has 16 amino acids. Germline CDR1 is MNHEY and CDR2 is SMNVEV (reference sequence). CDR3 in amino acids: CASIPRGGAQNTEAFF. In nucleotides, the CDR3 is TGTGCCAGCATCCCAAGGGGGGGCGCGCAGAACACTGAAGCTTTCTTT.

In regard to this clone: The same CDR3 is also encoded by other DNA sequences in this sample. This chain links TRBV4-3 with TRBJ2-3, with 7 bases lining up with TRBD2. The V and J ends lost 0 bases and 5 bases, in that order; junction bases with no gene match: 5. CDR1 is LGHNA and CDR2 is YSLEER in the germline V gene. This CDR3 spans 15 amino acids. This CDR3 reads CASSQEKRDGDTQYF. The CDR3, as DNA: TGCGCCAGCAGCCAAGAGAAGCGGGACGGAGATACGCAGTATTTT.

This sequence joins TRBV7-9 and TRBJ1-4; a weak D match, TRBD1 (5 bases). This CDR3 spans 14 amino acids. Germline CDR1 reads SEHNR; CDR2 reads FQNEAQ (reference sequence). Deletions cut 5 bases from V and 4 bases from J, with 11 bases between. The CDR3 DNA reads as TGTGCCAGCAGCCTAGACAGAAGTAATGAAAAACTGTTTTTT. This sequence encodes CASSLDRSNEKLFF.

This clone came up many times. V usage is TRBV7-9 and J usage is TRBJ2-7; the match to TRBD1 covers 8 bases. Trimming took 3 bases from V and 2 from J; bases not matched to a gene: 3. The CDR3 is 14 residues long. Germline values: CDR1 SEHNR, CDR2 FQNEAQ (reference sequence). The CDR3 nucleotides read TGTGCCAGCAGCTTGACAGGGGTAACCTACGAGCAGTACGTC. Translating gives CASSLTGVTYEQYV.

This clone was observed a handful of times. The genes are TRBV7-2 and TRBJ2-5; TRBD1 or TRBD2 may be the D gene (7 bases each). V was clipped by 8 bases and J by 2 bases, with 15 bases between them. CDR1 is SGHTA, CDR2 FQGNSA, per germline. The CDR3 length is 14 residues. The CDR3 region is CASQSGGGQETQYF. The CDR3 DNA reads as TGTGCCAGCCAATCAGGGGGGGGGCAAGAGACCCAGTACTTC.

V usage is TRBV18 and J usage is TRBJ2-3; D uncertain. Deletions cut 2 bases from V and 3 bases from J, with 15 bases between. Germline assignment: CDR1 KGHSH and CDR2 LQKENI. The CDR3 contains 16 residues. As DNA, the CDR3 is TGTGCCAGCTCACCAGTCCGCCAGGTGGGGACAGATACGCAGTATTTT. Translated, it gives CASSPVRQVGTDTQYF.

In this sample, this clone turned up many times. The J gene is TRBJ1-6, the V gene TRBV28, with 7 bases matching TRBD1. This CDR3 comprises 14 residues. V was clipped by 6 bases and J by 7 bases; unmatched bases: 6. The germline CDR1 and CDR2 sequences are MDHEN and SYDVKM. Here the CDR3 DNA reads TGTGCCAGCAGCTCGACAGGGTGGAATTCACCCCTCCACTTT. This sequence encodes CASSSTGWNSPLHF.

This clone was counted only a few times. The CDR3 here is CASSLRRGTVTGELFF. CDR3 DNA: TGTGCCAGCAGTTTACGCAGGGGGACTGTCACCGGGGAGCTGTTTTTT. This chain uses TRBV27 with TRBJ2-2, with D perhaps TRBD1 (7 bases). Trimming took off 2 bases at V and 4 bases at J, with 14 bases between the two ends. This CDR3 contains 16 residues. Per germline, CDR1 MNHEY and CDR2 SMNVEV (reference sequence).